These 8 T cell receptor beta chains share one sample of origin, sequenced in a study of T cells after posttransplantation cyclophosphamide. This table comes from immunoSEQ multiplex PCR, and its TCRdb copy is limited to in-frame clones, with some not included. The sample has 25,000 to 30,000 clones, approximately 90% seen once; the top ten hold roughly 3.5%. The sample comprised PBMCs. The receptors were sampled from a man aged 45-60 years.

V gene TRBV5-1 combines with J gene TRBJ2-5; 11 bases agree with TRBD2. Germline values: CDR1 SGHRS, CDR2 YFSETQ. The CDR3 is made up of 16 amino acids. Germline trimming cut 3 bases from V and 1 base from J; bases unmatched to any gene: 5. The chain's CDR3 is CASSSSGRPVQETQYF. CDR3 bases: TGCGCCAGCAGCTCTAGCGGGAGGCCCGTCCAAGAGACCCAGTACTTC.

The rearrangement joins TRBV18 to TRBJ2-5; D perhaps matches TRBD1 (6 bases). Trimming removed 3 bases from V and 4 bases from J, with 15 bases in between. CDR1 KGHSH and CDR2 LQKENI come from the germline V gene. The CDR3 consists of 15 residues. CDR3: CASSPAQGRGETQYF. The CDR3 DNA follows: TGTGCCAGCTCACCGGCACAGGGCCGTGGAGAGACCCAGTACTTC.

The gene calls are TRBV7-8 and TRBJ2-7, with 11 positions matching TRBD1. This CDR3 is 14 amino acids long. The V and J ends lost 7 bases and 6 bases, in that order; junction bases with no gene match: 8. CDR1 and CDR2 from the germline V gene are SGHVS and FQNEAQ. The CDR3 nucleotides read TGTGCCAGCAACACGGACAGGGGGCGCAGCGAGCAGTACTTC. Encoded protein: CASNTDRGRSEQYF.

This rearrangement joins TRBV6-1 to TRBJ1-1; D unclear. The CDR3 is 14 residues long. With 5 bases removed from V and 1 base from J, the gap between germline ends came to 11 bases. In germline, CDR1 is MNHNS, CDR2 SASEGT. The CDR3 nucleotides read TGTGCCAGCAGTCCACCCCGGAGGAACACTGAAGCTTTCTTT. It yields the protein CASSPPRRNTEAFF.

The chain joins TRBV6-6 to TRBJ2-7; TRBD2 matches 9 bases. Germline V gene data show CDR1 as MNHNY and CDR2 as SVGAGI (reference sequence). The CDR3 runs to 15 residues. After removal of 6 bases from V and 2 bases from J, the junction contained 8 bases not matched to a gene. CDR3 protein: CASRPLAGPTYEQYF. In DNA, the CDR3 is TGTGCCAGCAGACCACTAGCGGGTCCCACCTACGAGCAGTACTTC.

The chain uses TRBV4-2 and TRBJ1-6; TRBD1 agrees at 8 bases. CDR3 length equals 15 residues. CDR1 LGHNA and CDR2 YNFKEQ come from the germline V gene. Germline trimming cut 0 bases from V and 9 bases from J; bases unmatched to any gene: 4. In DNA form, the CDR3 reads TGTGCCAGCAGCCAAGAGGGACAGGATGGTTCACCCCTCCACTTT. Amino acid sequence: CASSQEGQDGSPLHF.

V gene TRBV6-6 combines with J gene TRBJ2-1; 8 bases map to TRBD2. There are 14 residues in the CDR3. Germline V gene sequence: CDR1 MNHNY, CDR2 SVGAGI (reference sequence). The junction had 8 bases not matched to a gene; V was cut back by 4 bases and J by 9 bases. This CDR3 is CASSSGTSSPEQFF. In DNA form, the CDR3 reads TGTGCCAGCAGTTCTGGGACTAGTAGCCCTGAGCAGTTCTTC.

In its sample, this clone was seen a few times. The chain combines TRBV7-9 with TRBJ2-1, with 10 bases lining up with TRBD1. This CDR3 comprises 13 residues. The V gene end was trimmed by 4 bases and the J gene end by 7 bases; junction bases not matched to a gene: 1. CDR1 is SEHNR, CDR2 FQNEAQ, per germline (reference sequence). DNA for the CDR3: TGTGCCAGCAGCTCGGACAGGGGGAATGAGCAGTTCTTC. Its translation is CASSSDRGNEQFF.